This T cell receptor beta chain was sequenced for a study of technical replicates of blood from a few donors. Assay: immunoSEQ multiplex PCR; the TCRdb copy retains only in-frame clones and omits some. The sample has around 84,000 clones, about 98% seen once. This TCR came from a human donor in good health. Sequenced material: T cells isolated from PBMCs.

The CDR3 DNA is TGTGCCAGCAGTAAAGCGGGAGAGCCCCTCGAGCAGTACTTC. It is translated as CASSKAGEPLEQYF. The chain carries TRBV27 and TRBJ2-7, with 8 bases identical to TRBD2. The J segment lost 6 bases and the V segment lost 5 bases, leaving 9 bases of the junction unmatched. CDR1 is MNHEY, CDR2 SMNVEV, per germline (reference sequence). The CDR3 sequence is 14 residues long.